The 29 T cell receptor beta chains reported below all come from one sample, sequenced in a study of siplizumab effects on memory and regulatory T cells. Produced via immunoSEQ multiplex PCR; TCRdb's table is partial and in-frame only. Altogether about 82,000 clones are present, 87% being singletons, with the ten largest covering roughly 1.4%. Specimen: Tregs sorted from blood. These receptors all come from a human donor in good health.

The rearrangement uses TRBV7-6 and TRBJ2-5, with 9 bases lining up with TRBD2. Trimming removed 0 bases from V and 5 bases from J; junction bases left unmatched: 4. Germline V gene lookup returns CDR1 SGHVS and CDR2 FNYEAQ. The CDR3 is 15 amino acids. CDR3 protein: CASSLARGGPETQYF. The DNA for the CDR3 is TGTGCCAGCAGCTTAGCGCGGGGGGGGCCGGAGACCCAGTACTTC.

CDR3 in DNA: TGTGCCAGCAGCTTAGATGGCCCCTCCTACGAGCAGTACTTC. It is translated as CASSLDGPSYEQYF. This chain uses TRBV7-9 with TRBJ2-7; D call uncertain. The V end lost 1 base, the J end lost 0 bases, and 7 bases lay between the germline ends. Germline lookup yields CDR1 SEHNR and CDR2 FQNEAQ (reference sequence). The CDR3 extends over 14 amino acids.

In DNA form, the CDR3 reads TGTGCCAGCAGGCGGACAACAACTAATGAAAAACTGTTTTTT. Amino acids: CASRRTTTNEKLFF. V is TRBV6-5 and J is TRBJ1-4; D possibly corresponds to TRBD1 (5 bases). The V end lost 6 bases, the J end lost 0 bases, and 8 bases lay between the germline ends. The CDR3 runs 14 residues. Germline-derived CDR1 and CDR2 are MNHEY and SVGAGI.

The CDR3 bases are TGTGCCAGCAGCGTATTCGGGGGGGCCGGTGGCACCGGGGAGCTGTTTTTT. It is translated as CASSVFGGAGGTGELFF. The V gene is TRBV7-3, the J gene TRBJ2-2; 8 positions match TRBD2. This CDR3 is 17 amino acids long. The J segment lost 4 bases and the V segment lost 5 bases, leaving 12 bases of the junction unmatched. CDR1 SGHTA and CDR2 FQGTGA come from the germline V gene.

The chain combines TRBV7-8 with TRBJ1-5, with 10 bases aligning to TRBD1. Germline V lookup: CDR1 SGHVS, CDR2 FQNEAQ. J gave up 2 bases and V 5 bases, and 3 bases lay outside the gene matches. CDR3 length: 15 amino acids. The CDR3 DNA reads as TGTGCCAGCAGCCTTGACAGGGGGCGCAATCAGCCCCAGCATTTT. This encodes CASSLDRGRNQPQHF.

The CDR3 region is CAISRDSPSVIEQYF. CDR3 coding DNA: TGTGCCATCAGTCGAGACAGCCCCTCGGTGATCGAGCAGTACTTC. V is TRBV10-3 and J is TRBJ2-7; the D gene is possibly TRBD1 (5 bases). Germline V CDR1 and CDR2: ENHRY, SYGVKD. The CDR3 is made up of 15 amino acids. Between the trimmed V and J ends, which lost 5 bases and 6 bases, there was a span of 20 bases.

The chain joins TRBV7-2 to TRBJ1-6; D gene ambiguous. The CDR3 covers 12 residues. V shed 5 bases and J shed 7 bases, with 6 bases lying between them. Per the germline V gene, CDR1 is SGHTA and CDR2 is FQGNSA. Here the CDR3 DNA reads TGTGCCAGCAGCCGACCGAATTCACCCCTCCACTTT. It yields the protein CASSRPNSPLHF.

The V call is TRBV6-5, the J call TRBJ2-7; D gene unclear. Germline CDR1 and CDR2: MNHEY and SVGAGI. Trimming left V 6 bases short and J 4 bases short, with 16 bases between. The CDR3 contains 14 residues. CDR3 DNA sequence: TGTGCCAGCAGACCCGGAACCCTAGGTTACGAGCAGTACTTC. It encodes CASRPGTLGYEQYF.

The V and J genes are TRBV6-5 and TRBJ2-5; 7 nucleotides agree with TRBD1. V shed 4 bases, J shed 5 bases, and the junction held 13 bases outside the gene matches. Germline V gives CDR1 MNHEY, CDR2 SVGAGI. This CDR3 contains 16 residues. The CDR3: CASSSTGTARFETQYF. CDR3 DNA: TGTGCCAGCAGTTCAACCGGGACAGCGCGTTTTGAGACCCAGTACTTC.

This chain joins TRBV5-1 and TRBJ1-1; D remains unclear. The germline V gene encodes CDR1 SGHRS and CDR2 YFSETQ. With 2 bases removed from V and 3 bases from J, the gap between germline ends came to 8 bases. The CDR3 loop spans 13 amino acids. In DNA form, the CDR3 reads TGCGCCAGCAGCTTCGAGAGATACACTGAAGCTTTCTTT. Residues: CASSFERYTEAFF.

The chain recombines TRBV29-1 with TRBJ2-1; possible D gene TRBD2, 7 bases. V was shortened by 6 bases and J by 3 bases, with 18 bases between the two germline ends. The CDR3 runs 15 residues. Germline CDR1 SQVTM, CDR2 ANQGSEA. The DNA of the CDR3 is TGCAGCGTGATACCACTGGGGGGGCTCTACAATGAGCAGTTCTTC. Translated, it gives CSVIPLGGLYNEQFF.

This chain links TRBV11-2 with TRBJ2-7; the match to TRBD1 covers 9 bases. In germline, CDR1 is SGHAT, CDR2 FQNNGV. V lost 0 bases, J lost 3 bases, and 6 bases stayed unmatched. This CDR3 has 16 amino acids. CDR3 region: CASSLDWTGDDYEQYF. CDR3 DNA: TGTGCCAGCAGCTTAGACTGGACAGGGGACGACTACGAGCAGTACTTC.

The chain uses TRBV4-3 and TRBJ2-4; tentative D call: TRBD2 (5 bases). This CDR3 comprises 14 residues. The ends were cut back, 2 bases at V and 8 bases at J, with 13 bases in the middle. The germline V gene encodes CDR1 LGHNA and CDR2 YSLEER. This CDR3 reads CASSQLTARDIQYF. The DNA for the CDR3 is TGCGCCAGCAGCCAACTCACCGCGAGGGACATTCAGTACTTC.

The sample holds a few counts of this clone. The J gene is TRBJ2-7, the V gene TRBV7-3, with 9 bases lining up with TRBD1. The CDR3 length is 14 residues. V was pared by 5 bases and J by 3 bases, with 5 bases of the junction left unmatched. Per germline, CDR1 SGHTA and CDR2 FQGTGA. The CDR3 nucleotides read TGTGCCAGCAGCGACAGGGGGGTCTGCTACGAGCAGTACTTC. Its translation is CASSDRGVCYEQYF.

The chain recombines TRBV7-8 with TRBJ2-7, with D perhaps being TRBD1 or TRBD2 (5 bases each). V gave up 4 bases and J gave up 0 bases, with 16 bases separating them. This CDR3 comprises 16 residues. The germline gives CDR1 SGHVS, CDR2 FQNEAQ. The CDR3 sequence is CASSYGTARSSYEQYF. The DNA for the CDR3 is TGTGCCAGCAGCTACGGGACGGCAAGGAGCTCCTACGAGCAGTACTTC.

The table lists this clone with a few counts. The chain joins TRBV27 to TRBJ2-2; 11 bases align to TRBD2. The ends lost 2 bases at V and 5 bases at J; junction bases unmatched: 1. The CDR3 sequence is 15 residues long. The germline CDR1 and CDR2 sequences are MNHEY and SMNVEV (reference sequence). CDR3 coding DNA: TGTGCCAGCAGTTTAGGGACTAGCGGAACCGGGGAGCTGTTTTTT. It encodes CASSLGTSGTGELFF.

V usage is TRBV6-5 and J usage is TRBJ2-7; D is perhaps TRBD1 or TRBD2 (5 bases each). Between the trimmed V and J ends, which lost 0 bases and 1 base, there was a span of 10 bases. This CDR3 comprises 15 residues. Germline-derived CDR1 and CDR2 are MNHEY and SVGAGI. The CDR3 nucleotides are TGTGCCAGCAGTTACTCTGGGGGTAGGTCCTACGAGCAGTACTTC. As protein: CASSYSGGRSYEQYF.

On this clone: The same CDR3 is also encoded by other DNA sequences in this sample. V gene TRBV29-1 combines with J gene TRBJ2-7; perhaps D is TRBD1 or TRBD2 (5 bases each). This CDR3 contains 14 residues. V lost 3 bases and J lost 0, with 12 bases in between. The germline gives CDR1 SQVTM, CDR2 ANQGSEA. In DNA, the CDR3 is TGCAGCGTTGATCCCGGGACCGTCTCCTACGAGCAGTACTTC. Translating it yields CSVDPGTVSYEQYF.

The rearrangement uses TRBV5-1 and TRBJ2-7; D may correspond to TRBD1 or TRBD2 (5 bases each). Germline values: CDR1 SGHRS, CDR2 YFSETQ. CDR3 length: 13 residues. V was clipped by 6 bases and J by 3 bases, with 13 bases between them. The CDR3, as DNA: TGCGCCAGCACCAATACTGGGGGCTACGAGCAGTACTTC. Translation: CASTNTGGYEQYF. Full variable domain (outside the CDR3, taken from reference TRBV5-1 and TRBJ2-7): KAGVTQTPRYLIKTRGQQVTLSCSPISGHRSVSWYQQTPGQGLQFLFEYFSETQRNKGNFPGRFSGRQFSNSRSEMNVSTLELGDSALYLCASTNTGGYEQYFGPGTRLTVT.

The genes are TRBV7-8 and TRBJ2-2, with 10 bases aligning to TRBD2. V gave up 4 bases and J gave up 4 bases; unmatched junction bases: 3. In germline, CDR1 is SGHVS, CDR2 FQNEAQ. The CDR3 sequence is 15 residues long. The CDR3 region has the DNA TGTGCCAGCAGCTATAGCGGGGGGTCCACCGGGGAGCTGTTTTTT. It is translated as CASSYSGGSTGELFF.

The rearrangement links TRBV5-4 to TRBJ2-1, with D unresolved. V was clipped by 4 bases and J by 4 bases, with 12 bases between them. The germline V gene has CDR1 SGHNT and CDR2 YYREEE (reference sequence). This CDR3 region has 14 residues. CDR3 in DNA: TGTGCCAGCAGCCTCATTGACGGGTACAATGAGCAGTTCTTC. Translating it yields CASSLIDGYNEQFF. The full variable domain, completed using reference TRBV5-4 and TRBJ2-1, is ETGVTQSPTHLIKTRGQQVTLRCSSQSGHNTVSWYQQALGQGPQFIFQYYREEENGRGNFPPRFSGLQFPNYSSELNVNALELDDSALYLCASSLIDGYNEQFFGPGTRLTVL.

This rearrangement joins TRBV2 to TRBJ1-6, with D perhaps TRBD1 (5 bases). Germline assignment: CDR1 SNHLY and CDR2 FYNNEI. CDR3 length equals 16 residues. V was pared by 4 bases and J by 0 bases, with 10 bases between. The CDR3: CASSARTFSYNSPLHF. CDR3 bases: TGTGCCAGCAGTGCTAGGACATTCTCCTATAATTCACCCCTCCACTTT.

The chain uses TRBV5-1 and TRBJ1-1; D unresolved. The V gene's germline CDR1 is SGHRS and CDR2 YFSETQ. Between the trimmed V and J ends, which lost 3 bases and 0 bases, there was a span of 12 bases. The length of the CDR3 is 15 residues. CDR3 sequence: CASSSMIGVNTEAFF. DNA for the CDR3: TGCGCCAGCAGCTCCATGATTGGGGTGAACACTGAAGCTTTCTTT.

V usage is TRBV5-4 and J usage is TRBJ2-7, with 8 nucleotides matching TRBD1. J was trimmed by 5 bases and V by 4 bases; bases with no gene match: 8. CDR1 is SGHNT and CDR2 is YYREEE in the germline V gene (reference sequence). The CDR3 sequence is 14 residues long. The CDR3 protein is CASSKGQARDEQYF. The DNA for the CDR3 is TGTGCCAGCAGCAAGGGACAGGCTCGGGACGAGCAGTACTTC.

As regards this clone: An end of the junction does not agree with germline; a read error may underlie this. The rearrangement uses TRBV7-3 and TRBJ1-1, with D possibly being TRBD1 (6 bases). Germline CDR1 reads SGHTA; CDR2 reads FQGTGA. CDR3 length: 14 residues. The CDR3 DNA follows: TGTGCCAGCACCTTAGGGACACGGAACACTGAAGCTTTCTTT. This gives the protein CASTLGTRNTEAFF.

The chain carries TRBV18 and TRBJ1-3; the D is unclear. The CDR3 extends over 16 amino acids. Germline-derived CDR1 and CDR2 are KGHSH and LQKENI. Trimming took 5 bases from V and 0 from J, leaving 14 bases between them. The CDR3 sequence is CASSYGPLSSGNTIYF. CDR3 DNA: TGTGCCAGCTCATACGGACCCCTGAGCTCTGGAAACACCATATATTTT.

V usage is TRBV28 and J usage is TRBJ1-1; D is ambiguous. CDR3 length: 11 residues. Per the germline V gene, CDR1 is MDHEN and CDR2 is SYDVKM. V gave up 7 bases and J gave up 1 base, with 4 bases separating them. In DNA form, the CDR3 reads TGTGCCAGCAACGGGAACACTGAAGCTTTCTTT. It is translated as CASNGNTEAFF.

The chain has TRBV5-1 and TRBJ2-2, with TRBD1 matching 8 bases. V gave up 1 base and J gave up 4 bases; unmatched junction bases: 9. Per germline, CDR1 SGHRS and CDR2 YFSETQ. The CDR3 runs 17 residues. The CDR3 sequence is CASSLFPGQGGTGELFF. CDR3 bases: TGCGCCAGCAGCTTGTTCCCCGGACAGGGTGGCACCGGGGAGCTGTTTTTT.

The rearrangement joins TRBV10-3 to TRBJ2-3; 13 bases fit TRBD2. V lost 6 bases to trimming and J lost 1 base; unmatched junction nucleotides: 4. The CDR3 has 16 residues. CDR1 and CDR2 (germline): ENHRY, SYGVKD. The CDR3 reads CAISQLAGGGTDTQYF. CDR3 DNA sequence: TGTGCCATCAGCCAACTAGCGGGGGGGGGCACAGATACGCAGTATTTT.